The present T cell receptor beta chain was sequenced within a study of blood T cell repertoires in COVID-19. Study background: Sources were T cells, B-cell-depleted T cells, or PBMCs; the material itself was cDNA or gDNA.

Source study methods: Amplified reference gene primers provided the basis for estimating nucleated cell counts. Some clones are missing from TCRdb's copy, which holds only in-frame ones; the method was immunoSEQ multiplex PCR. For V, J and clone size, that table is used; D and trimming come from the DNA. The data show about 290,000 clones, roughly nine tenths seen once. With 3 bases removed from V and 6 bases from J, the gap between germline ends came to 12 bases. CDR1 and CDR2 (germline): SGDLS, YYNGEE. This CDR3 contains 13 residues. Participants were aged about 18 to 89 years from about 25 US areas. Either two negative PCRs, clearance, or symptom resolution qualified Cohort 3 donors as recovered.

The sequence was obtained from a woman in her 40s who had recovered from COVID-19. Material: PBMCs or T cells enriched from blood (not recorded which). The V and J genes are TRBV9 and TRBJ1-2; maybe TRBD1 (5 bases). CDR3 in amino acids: CASSATWGHGYTF. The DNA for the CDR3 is TGTGCCAGCAGCGCCACATGGGGCCATGGCTACACCTTC.